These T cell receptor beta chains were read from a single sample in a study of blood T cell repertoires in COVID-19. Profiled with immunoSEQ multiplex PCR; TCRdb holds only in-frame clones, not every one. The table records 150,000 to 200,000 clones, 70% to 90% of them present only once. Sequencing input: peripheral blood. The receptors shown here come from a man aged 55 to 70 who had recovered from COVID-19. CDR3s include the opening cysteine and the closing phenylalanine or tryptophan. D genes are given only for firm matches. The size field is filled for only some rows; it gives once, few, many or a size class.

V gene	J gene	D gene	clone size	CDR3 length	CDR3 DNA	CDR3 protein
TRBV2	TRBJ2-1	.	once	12	TGTGCCACCTTCTCCACTTACAATGAGCAGTTCTTC	CATFSTYNEQFF
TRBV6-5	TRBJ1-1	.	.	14	TGTGCCAGCACATACGGGGGGACGAACACTGAAGCTTTCTTT	CASTYGGTNTEAFF
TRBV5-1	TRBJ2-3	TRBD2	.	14	TGCGCCAGTATCGGGACTAGCGGAGGAGCGGCGCAGTATTTT	CASIGTSGGAAQYF
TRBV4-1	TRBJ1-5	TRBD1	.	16	TGCGCCAGCAGCCCTTACACGGGACAGATTAATCAGCCCCAGCATTTT	CASSPYTGQINQPQHF
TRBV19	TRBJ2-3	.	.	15	TGTGCCAGTAGTATAGACCCGACAGCAGAGGATACGCAGTATTTT	CASSIDPTAEDTQYF
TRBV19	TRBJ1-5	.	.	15	TGTGCCAGTAGTATAGTTGGGGGGGCCAATCAGCCCCAGCATTTT	CASSIVGGANQPQHF
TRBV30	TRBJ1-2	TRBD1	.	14	TGTGCCTGGAACCCGGACAGGGGGCTTGGAGGCTACACCTTC	CAWNPDRGLGGYTF
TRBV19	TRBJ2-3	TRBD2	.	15	TGTGCCACCAGGAGTAGCGGGGGGGGCACAGATACGCAGTATTTT	CATRSSGGGTDTQYF
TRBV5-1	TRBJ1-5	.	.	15	TGCGCCAGCAGCTTGGGAGATACTAGCAATCAGCCCCAGCATTTT	CASSLGDTSNQPQHF
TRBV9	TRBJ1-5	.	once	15	TGTGCCAGCAGCGTAGGGGTGGGAGGATTCCAGCCCCAGCATTTT	CASSVGVGGFQPQHF
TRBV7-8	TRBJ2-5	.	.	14	TGTGCCAGCAGCCCGACGGACTGGTCAGAGACCCAGTACTTC	CASSPTDWSETQYF
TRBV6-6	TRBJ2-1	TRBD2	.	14	TGTGCCAGCACCTCCCTCGGGGGGGGTAGTGAGCAGTTCTTC	CASTSLGGGSEQFF
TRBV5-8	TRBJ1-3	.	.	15	TGTGCCAGCAGCTTAGGGGCAGGGGCGCGGAACACCATATATTTT	CASSLGAGARNTIYF
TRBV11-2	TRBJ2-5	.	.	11	TGTGCCAGCAGCTCTTTTGAGACCCAGTACTTC	CASSSFETQYF
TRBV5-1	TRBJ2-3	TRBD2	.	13	TGCGCCAGCTCTGGGGGGGACGCAGATACGCAGTATTTT	CASSGGDADTQYF
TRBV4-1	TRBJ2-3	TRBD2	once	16	TGCGCCAGCAGACGCCAACTAGCGGGGGACGGGGGGACGCAGTATTTT	CASRRQLAGDGGTQYF
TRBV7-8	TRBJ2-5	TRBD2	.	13	TGTGCCAGCAGCCCCTTACGGGAGGCGACCCAGTACTTC	CASSPLREATQYF
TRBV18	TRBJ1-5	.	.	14	TGTGCCAGCTCACTCGGGGTTAGCAATCAGCCCCAGCATTTT	CASSLGVSNQPQHF
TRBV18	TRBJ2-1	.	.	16	TGTGCCAGCTCACCACCGGGCAGGGCCTCCTACAATGAGCAGTTCTTC	CASSPPGRASYNEQFF
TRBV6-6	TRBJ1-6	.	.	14	TGTGCCAGCAGTCCACAACCCATTAATTCACCCCTCCACTTT	CASSPQPINSPLHF
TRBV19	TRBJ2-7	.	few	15	TGTGCCAGTAGTCCGGGGTTCTACAGCTCCTACGAGCAGTACTTC	CASSPGFYSSYEQYF
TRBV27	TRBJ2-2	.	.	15	TGTGCCAGCAGTTTAGTTCAGGGGTTCCCCGGGGAGCTGTTTTTT	CASSLVQGFPGELFF
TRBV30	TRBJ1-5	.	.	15	TGTGCCTGGAGTGTGCAGGGGCCTGGCAATCAGCCCCAGCATTTT	CAWSVQGPGNQPQHF
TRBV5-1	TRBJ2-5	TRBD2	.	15	TGCGCCAGCAGATTGGCGGGGGGGCCGCAAGAGACCCAGTACTTC	CASRLAGGPQETQYF
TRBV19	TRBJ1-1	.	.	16	TGTGCCAGTAGTATGGCCCAGGCGAATAGGAACACTGAAGCTTTCTTT	CASSMAQANRNTEAFF
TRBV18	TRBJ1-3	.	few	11	TGTGCCAGCACTTCTGGAAACACCATATATTTT	CASTSGNTIYF
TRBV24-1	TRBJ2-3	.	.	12	TGTGCCACCAGTGATTTGGGTAGTACGCAGTATTTT	CATSDLGSTQYF
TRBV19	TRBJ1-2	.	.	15	TGTGCCAGTAGTATAGCCGGGGAGACAGGCCAGGGCTACACCTTC	CASSIAGETGQGYTF
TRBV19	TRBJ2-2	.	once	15	TGTGCCAGTAGTATCAATTCGGCGAACACCGGGGAGCTGTTTTTT	CASSINSANTGELFF
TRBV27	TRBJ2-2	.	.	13	TGTGCCAGCAGTTCAGGAGGGCCCGGGGAGCTGTTTTTT	CASSSGGPGELFF
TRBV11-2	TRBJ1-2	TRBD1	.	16	TGTGCCAGCAGCTCGGGACAGGGCCGAAGGGGCTATGGCTACACCTTC	CASSSGQGRRGYGYTF
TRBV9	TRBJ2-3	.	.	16	TGTGCCAGCAGCGTAGGAGGAGGGGGGGAGGCAGATACGCAGTATTTT	CASSVGGGGEADTQYF
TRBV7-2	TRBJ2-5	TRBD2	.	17	TGTGCCAGCAGCTTTTCAACGGGGGGGGCCTTCCAAGAGACCCAGTACTTC	CASSFSTGGAFQETQYF